This entry lists 32 T cell receptor beta chains sequenced from one sample in a study of T cell responses to AZD1222 COVID-19 vaccine. Method: immunoSEQ multiplex PCR; TCRdb's copy keeps in-frame clones and lacks some. The sample contains 70,000 or so clones, over 75% of which appear only once. This specimen was peripheral blood, taken on day 0 of AZD1222 vaccination. These receptors all come from an adult in good health.

J is TRBJ1-5 and V is TRBV6-5, with a possible D match to TRBD1 (5 bases). V shed 2 bases and J shed 5 bases, with 10 bases lying between them. The germline gives CDR1 MNHEY, CDR2 SVGAGI. The CDR3 extends over 14 amino acids. The chain's CDR3 is CASSYRGGDQPQHF. The CDR3 bases are TGTGCCAGCAGTTACAGGGGCGGGGATCAGCCCCAGCATTTT.

This clone was seen a single time. The rearrangement joins TRBV11-3 to TRBJ1-1, with a tentative D call TRBD1 (6 bases). From germline, CDR1 is SGHNT and CDR2 YENEEA. There are 13 residues in the CDR3. V dropped 8 bases and J dropped 4 bases, with 14 bases sitting between them. CDR3 DNA: TGTGCCAGCTCTAAAGGGGGGCGCACTGAAGCTTTCTTT. It codes for CASSKGGRTEAFF.

The chain uses TRBV2 and TRBJ2-7; 7 bases map to TRBD1. Germline CDR1 reads SNHLY; CDR2 reads FYNNEI. J was trimmed by 1 base and V by 8 bases; bases with no gene match: 2. This CDR3 is built from 12 residues. The chain's CDR3 is CASDRESYEQYF. The DNA of the CDR3 is TGTGCCAGCGACAGGGAGTCCTACGAGCAGTACTTC.

The genes are TRBV5-1 and TRBJ1-1; D is uncertain. V dropped 0 bases and J dropped 7 bases, with 10 bases sitting between them. In germline, CDR1 is SGHRS, CDR2 YFSETQ. The CDR3 is made up of 13 amino acids. The CDR3 coding sequence is TGCGCCAGCAGCTTGGATGGGAATAATGAAGCTTTCTTT. Encoded protein: CASSLDGNNEAFF.

The chain carries TRBV11-3 and TRBJ1-1; D is uncertain. Trimming cost V 6 bases and J 0 bases, with 8 bases left between them. This CDR3 has 13 amino acids. Germline V gene sequence: CDR1 SGHNT, CDR2 YENEEA. CDR3 nucleotide sequence: TGTGCCAGCAGTAAGGGCATGAACACTGAAGCTTTCTTT. Its protein product is CASSKGMNTEAFF. Filled out from reference TRBV11-3 and TRBJ1-1, the complete variable domain reads EAGVVQSPRYKIIEKKQPVAFWCNPISGHNTLYWYLQNLGQGPELLIRYENEEAVDDSQLPKDRFSAERLKGVDSTLKIQPAELGDSAVYLCASSKGMNTEAFFGQGTRLTVV.

This chain links TRBV14 with TRBJ2-7; D uncertain. This CDR3 is 12 amino acids long. Germline lookup yields CDR1 SGHDN and CDR2 FVKESK. Trimming cost V 4 bases and J 6 bases, with 10 bases left between them. CDR3 in amino acids: CASSPRPGEQYF. The CDR3 DNA follows: TGTGCCAGCAGCCCGCGACCTGGCGAGCAGTACTTC.

J is TRBJ1-4 and V is TRBV7-2; maybe TRBD1 (5 bases). Trimming stripped 5 bases from V and 3 bases from J, with 13 bases between. The length of the CDR3 is 15 residues. CDR1 is SGHTA, CDR2 FQGNSA, per germline. This CDR3 reads CASSPTGPPNEKLFF. Written as DNA, the CDR3 is TGTGCCAGCAGCCCGACGGGACCGCCTAATGAAAAACTGTTTTTT. The complete variable domain, with remaining parts taken from reference TRBV7-2 and TRBJ1-4, reads GAGVSQSPSNKVTEKGKDVELRCDPISGHTALYWYRQSLGQGLEFLIYFQGNSAPDKSGLPSDRFSAERTGGSVSTLTIQRTQQEDSAVYLCASSPTGPPNEKLFFGSGTQLSVL.

The V and J genes are TRBV7-3 and TRBJ1-6, with D maybe TRBD1 (5 bases). CDR3 length equals 14 residues. Germline loops: CDR1 SGHTA, CDR2 FQGTGA. The V end lost 3 bases, the J end lost 14 bases, and 17 bases lay between the germline ends. The DNA of the CDR3 is TGTGCCAGCAGCTTCCGGGACGGACGTGAAGCCCTCCACTTT. It encodes CASSFRDGREALHF.

The chain joins TRBV5-4 to TRBJ2-2; tentatively, D is TRBD1 or TRBD2 (5 bases each). With 1 base removed from V and 5 bases from J, the gap between germline ends came to 18 bases. The CDR3 has 17 residues. Germline V gene data show CDR1 as SGHNT and CDR2 as YYREEE (reference sequence). The CDR3 region has the DNA TGTGCCAGCAGCTTGTTGCGTGTGGGGCGCGGGACCGGGGAGCTGTTTTTT. As protein: CASSLLRVGRGTGELFF.

This clone was seen a single time. The V and J genes are TRBV19 and TRBJ2-1, with 8 bases identical to TRBD2. V lost 2 bases to trimming and J lost 8 bases; unmatched junction nucleotides: 8. The CDR3 contains 15 residues. Germline V lookup: CDR1 LNHDA, CDR2 SQIVND (reference sequence). CDR3 coding DNA: TGTGCCAGTAGTATATTACGGGGGGGCGACGATGAGCAGTTCTTC. Its protein is CASSILRGGDDEQFF. The full variable domain, its missing parts supplied by reference TRBV19 and TRBJ2-1, is DGGITQSPKYLFRKEGQNVTLSCEQNLNHDAMYWYRQDPGQGLRLIYYSQIVNDFQKGDIAEGYSVSREKKESFPLTVTSAQKNPTAFYLCASSILRGGDDEQFFGPGTRLTVL.

The rearrangement joins TRBV7-2 to TRBJ1-2, with D hard to call. Germline CDR1 and CDR2: SGHTA and FQGNSA. This CDR3 spans 14 amino acids. V lost 3 bases, J lost 7 bases, and 15 bases lay in between. CDR3 nucleotides: TGTGCCAGCAGCTTTGAACCGGGCAGTGGTGGCTACACCTTC. It translates to CASSFEPGSGGYTF.

This clone has just a few counts. The chain joins TRBV20-1 to TRBJ2-7, with a possible D match to TRBD1 (5 bases). With 2 bases removed from V and 3 bases from J, the gap between germline ends came to 5 bases. The CDR3 is 11 residues long. Germline assignment: CDR1 DFQATT and CDR2 SNEGSKA (reference sequence). Here the CDR3 reads CSARQGYEQYF. In DNA form, the CDR3 reads TGCAGTGCTAGACAGGGCTACGAGCAGTACTTC.

In its sample, this clone was seen many times. The chain links TRBV30 to TRBJ1-1; no clear D gene. The CDR3 totals 12 residues. Per the germline V gene, CDR1 is GTSNPN and CDR2 is SVGIG (reference sequence). V gave up 2 bases and J gave up 3 bases, with 7 bases separating them. The CDR3 region has the DNA TGTGCCTGGAGTCCCGGGGACACTGAAGCTTTCTTT. Its protein product is CAWSPGDTEAFF.

The chain links TRBV9 to TRBJ2-5; D may be TRBD2 (5 bases). CDR3 length equals 13 residues. V lost 3 bases to trimming and J lost 2 bases, with 8 bases between them. Germline-derived CDR1 and CDR2 are SGDLS and YYNGEE. CDR3 DNA: TGTGCCAGCAGCGGGGGAGTTCAAGAGACCCAGTACTTC. Translation: CASSGGVQETQYF.

This sequence joins TRBV19 and TRBJ1-4; TRBD1 is a possible D gene (6 bases). CDR3 length equals 18 residues. Between the trimmed V and J ends, which lost 7 bases and 0 bases, there was a span of 21 bases. Germline V gives CDR1 LNHDA, CDR2 SQIVND (reference sequence). The DNA of the CDR3 is TGTGCCAGTACCCAACAGGTCGGGGGCTGGGCAACTAATGAAAAACTGTTTTTT. Translated, it gives CASTQQVGGWATNEKLFF. Combining the CDR3 with reference TRBV19 and TRBJ1-4 gives the whole variable domain DGGITQSPKYLFRKEGQNVTLSCEQNLNHDAMYWYRQDPGQGLRLIYYSQIVNDFQKGDIAEGYSVSREKKESFPLTVTSAQKNPTAFYLCASTQQVGGWATNEKLFFGSGTQLSVL.

This clone was seen more than once but under ten times. The rearrangement joins TRBV27 to TRBJ1-6; TRBD1 is a possible D gene (5 bases). V shed 1 base and J shed 1 base, with 20 bases lying between them. Germline V gene sequence: CDR1 MNHEY, CDR2 SMNVEV (reference sequence). The CDR3 contains 20 residues. The DNA of the CDR3 is TGTGCCAGCAGTTTATTTCCCCCCCACAGGTTCAGTTCCTATAATTCACCCCTCCACTTT. Protein product: CASSLFPPHRFSSYNSPLHF.

J is TRBJ2-5 and V is TRBV3-1 (or the pseudogene TRBV3-2), with TRBD2 matching 9 bases. The CDR3 is 14 amino acids. J gave up 5 bases and V 3 bases, and 4 bases lay outside the gene matches. Germline V gives CDR1 LGHDT, CDR2 YNNKEL (reference sequence). The CDR3 DNA is TGTGCCAGCAGCCAGAGCGGGGGGCAGGAGACCCAGTACTTC. This sequence encodes CASSQSGGQETQYF.

The chain is built from TRBV5-1 and TRBJ1-2; no clear D gene. V lost 1 base and J lost 8, with 12 bases in between. This CDR3 has 13 residues. CDR1 is SGHRS, CDR2 YFSETQ, per germline. The CDR3 nucleotides are TGCGCCAGCAGCTTGATCTTCTCGGCGGGCTACACCTTC. Protein product: CASSLIFSAGYTF.

The chain links TRBV6-2 or TRBV6-3 to TRBJ1-5; D is uncertain. Trimming stripped 2 bases from V and 3 bases from J, with 11 bases between. Germline V lookup: CDR1 MNHEY, CDR2 SVGEGT. This CDR3 is 15 amino acids long. The CDR3 DNA follows: TGTGCCAGCAGTTACGCCGGAACTCTCAATCAGCCCCAGCATTTT. It codes for CASSYAGTLNQPQHF.

The rearrangement links TRBV11-2 to TRBJ2-7, with TRBD2 matching over 7 bases. V trimming: 0 bases; J trimming: 2 bases; junction bases outside the gene matches: 10. There are 17 residues in the CDR3. Per the germline V gene, CDR1 is SGHAT and CDR2 is FQNNGV. CDR3 in amino acids: CASSLDAGTKETYEQYF. DNA of the CDR3: TGTGCCAGCAGCTTAGACGCCGGGACTAAAGAAACCTACGAGCAGTACTTC.

The chain recombines TRBV20-1 with TRBJ1-2, with 8 bases fitting TRBD1. The CDR3 runs to 13 residues. Germline V CDR1 and CDR2: DFQATT, SNEGSKA (reference sequence). Trimming at V came to 4 bases and at J to 4 bases, leaving 5 bases not matched to a gene. CDR3 sequence (DNA): TGCAGTGCTATTGACAGGGGACGCTATGGCTACACCTTC. It specifies CSAIDRGRYGYTF.

CDR3 residues: CASSSISGTGVNQPQHF. CDR3 nucleotide sequence: TGTGCCAGCAGTTCCATCTCAGGGACAGGGGTTAATCAGCCCCAGCATTTT. The gene calls are TRBV28 and TRBJ1-5, with 10 bases that match TRBD1. Trimming cost V 4 bases and J 4 bases; bases outside gene matches: 10. Germline V gene lookup returns CDR1 MDHEN and CDR2 SYDVKM. This CDR3 spans 17 amino acids.

The chain links TRBV5-5 to TRBJ1-6; maybe TRBD1 (5 bases). The CDR3 extends over 16 amino acids. V dropped 2 bases and J dropped 6 bases, with 15 bases sitting between them. Germline V CDR1 and CDR2: SGHKS, YYEKEE (reference sequence). CDR3 coding DNA: TGTGCCAGCAGCTTTGCTCCGGGGACGGTTAATTCACCCCTCCACTTT. Its protein product is CASSFAPGTVNSPLHF.

The chain recombines TRBV19 with TRBJ2-1; the D gene is possibly TRBD2 (5 bases). The CDR3 loop spans 13 amino acids. V lost 3 bases to trimming and J lost 6 bases, with 9 bases between them. Germline V lookup: CDR1 LNHDA, CDR2 SQIVND (reference sequence). CDR3 loop: CASSIERGNEQFF. CDR3 sequence (DNA): TGTGCCAGTAGTATTGAACGGGGCAATGAGCAGTTCTTC.

The chain carries TRBV28 and TRBJ1-1; 10 nucleotides line up with TRBD1. V dropped 8 bases and J dropped 3; count of bases not matched to a gene: 12. Germline-derived CDR1 and CDR2 are MDHEN and SYDVKM. The CDR3 sequence is 16 residues long. Here the CDR3 reads CASPRDRGVGDTEAFF. CDR3 bases: TGTGCCAGCCCCCGGGACAGGGGTGTAGGGGACACTGAAGCTTTCTTT.

The chain joins TRBV2 to TRBJ2-5; possibly TRBD1 for D (5 bases). The CDR3 sequence is 12 residues long. Germline CDR1 reads SNHLY; CDR2 reads FYNNEI. Trimming pared 6 bases from V and 4 bases from J, leaving 9 bases between. The CDR3 bases are TGTGCCAGCAGGCGGCAGGGAGAGACCCAGTACTTC. This sequence encodes CASRRQGETQYF.

The chain links TRBV9 to TRBJ1-3; TRBD1 is a possible D gene (6 bases). CDR3 length: 16 residues. Trimming took 0 bases from V and 0 from J, leaving 10 bases between them. Germline V gene data show CDR1 as SGDLS and CDR2 as YYNGEE. Here the CDR3 reads CASSVDPGDSGNTIYF. The CDR3 DNA reads as TGTGCCAGCAGCGTAGACCCAGGGGACTCTGGAAACACCATATATTTT.

The J gene is TRBJ1-6, the V gene TRBV7-8; the match to TRBD1 covers 8 bases. V shed 2 bases, J shed 10 bases, and the junction held 13 bases outside the gene matches. Germline CDR1 SGHVS, CDR2 FQNEAQ. The CDR3 has 17 residues. CDR3 sequence (DNA): TGTGCCAGCAGCTTAATCGGGCAGGGGGCCTCTGGGTCACCCCTCCACTTT. Translation gives CASSLIGQGASGSPLHF.

The CDR3 reads CASSSGRREAFF. For the CDR3, the DNA is TGTGCCAGCAGCTCCGGGAGGCGTGAAGCTTTCTTT. The chain couples TRBV13 to TRBJ1-1; D is ambiguous. V lost 4 bases to trimming and J lost 7 bases, with 10 bases between them. This CDR3 comprises 12 residues. Germline CDR1 PRHDT, CDR2 FYEKMQ (reference sequence).

The V gene is TRBV19, the J gene TRBJ1-2; TRBD1 matches 9 bases. CDR3 size: 16 residues. The germline CDR1 and CDR2 sequences are LNHDA and SQIVND (reference sequence). The junction had 10 bases not matched to a gene; V was cut back by 4 bases and J by 4 bases. The CDR3 loop reads CASSKRTGEIIYGYTF. The CDR3 nucleotides are TGTGCCAGTAGTAAAAGGACAGGGGAAATCATCTATGGCTACACCTTC.

V is TRBV3-1 (or the pseudogene TRBV3-2) and J is TRBJ1-5; TRBD1 is a possible D gene (5 bases). The CDR3 totals 17 residues. CDR1 and CDR2 (germline): LGHDT, YNNKEL (reference sequence). Trimming pared 0 bases from V and 7 bases from J, leaving 19 bases between. The CDR3 region has the DNA TGTGCCAGCAGCCAAGATCGGGAGAACAGGTGGGTCCAGCCCCAGCATTTT. Protein: CASSQDRENRWVQPQHF.

The rearrangement links TRBV11-3 to TRBJ1-2, with D possibly TRBD1 on 6 matching bases. Germline V gives CDR1 SGHNT, CDR2 YENEEA. The V end lost 5 bases, the J end lost 4 bases, and 14 bases lay between the germline ends. The CDR3 totals 14 residues. As DNA, the CDR3 is TGTGCCAGCAGCCCCGACAGGCTGGGCTATGGCTACACCTTC. Translation: CASSPDRLGYGYTF.